This T cell receptor beta chain was recorded in a study of early T cells in non-severe SARS-CoV-2 infection. This clonotype occurred a few times. Trimming removed 2 bases from V and 1 base from J, with 8 bases in between. Germline V gene sequence: CDR1 MDHEN, CDR2 SYDVKM. This CDR3 comprises 14 residues. One entry per CDR3 protein, called by TCRdb with MiXCR from the 5' RACE reads. The data show 70,000 to 90,000 distinct CDR3 sequences, about 14% seen once. This clonotype was sampled from an adult who was a healthcare worker with PCR-confirmed SARS-CoV-2 infection or an uninfected control (not recorded which). The specimen was whole blood. V and J are TRBV28 and TRBJ1-2; D may be TRBD1 (5 bases). CDR3 DNA: TGTGCCAGCAGTTTACGGGGGAATAACTATGGCTACACCTTC. Encoded protein: CASSLRGNNYGYTF.